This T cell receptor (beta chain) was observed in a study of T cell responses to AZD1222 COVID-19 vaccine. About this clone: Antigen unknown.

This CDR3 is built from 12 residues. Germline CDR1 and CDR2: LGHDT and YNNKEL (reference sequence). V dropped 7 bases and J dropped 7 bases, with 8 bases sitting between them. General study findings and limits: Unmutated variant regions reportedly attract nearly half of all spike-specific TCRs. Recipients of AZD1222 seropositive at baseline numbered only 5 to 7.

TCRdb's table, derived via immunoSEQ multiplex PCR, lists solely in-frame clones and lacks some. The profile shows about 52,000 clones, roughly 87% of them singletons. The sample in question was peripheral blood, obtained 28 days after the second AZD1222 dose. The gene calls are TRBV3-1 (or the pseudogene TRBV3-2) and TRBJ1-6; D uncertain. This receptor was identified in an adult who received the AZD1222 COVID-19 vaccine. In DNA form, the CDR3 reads TGTGCCAGCAACGGACTGAATTCACCCCTCCACTTT. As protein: CASNGLNSPLHF.